The following is a T cell receptor (beta chain) sequence with its context. Its antigen is still unknown. The sample originates from a study of Ad26.COV2.S vaccination and SARS-CoV-2 variants. Study information: Doses of Ad26.COV2.S were injected into muscle once or twice, 56 days apart.

Study conclusions and caveats: Individuals receiving vaccine had higher spike-specific TCR breadth than placebo recipients did.

Method: immunoSEQ multiplex PCR; TCRdb's copy keeps in-frame clones and lacks some. The sample consists of fewer than 500,000 clones, nearly 90% of them appearing once. V gave up 4 bases and J gave up 2 bases, with 20 bases separating them. The CDR3 covers 18 residues. Germline V gene lookup returns CDR1 LGHNA and CDR2 YSLEER. Treatment given: roughly 20 received Ad26.COV2.S at low or high dose, single or two shots; several received placebo; per-sample allocation not given. Each sample was drawn 63 days after the first injection (of vaccine or placebo). A Boston adult aged 18-55 years was the donor. An Ad26 vector was used to express Wuhan-strain SARS-CoV-2 spike as the vaccine.

This TCR came from a person aged 18 to 65 who received the Ad26.COV2.S COVID-19 vaccine or a placebo. The sequencing used peripheral blood, collected in a trial of Ad26.COV2.S vaccine versus placebo. The chain carries TRBV4-3 and TRBJ1-4; no reliable D call. CDR3 loop: CASSRTPTAGRTNEKLFF. In nucleotides, the CDR3 is TGCGCCAGCAGCCGGACCCCAACCGCCGGCCGGACTAATGAAAAACTGTTTTTT.